The rows below give T cell receptor beta chains drawn from one sample of a study of T cell responses to AZD1222 COVID-19 vaccine. Sequencing was performed with immunoSEQ multiplex PCR; in TCRdb, only in-frame clones are kept and a portion is missing. The table includes 25,000 to 35,000 clones, approximately 93% detected once. The sequencing here drew on peripheral blood, taken on day 0 of AZD1222 vaccination. These receptors were obtained from an adult in good health. Both conserved end residues are part of each CDR3. A D gene is named only where the DNA matches it firmly. Rows give clone size only sometimes, using once, few, many, or a class for an expanded clone.

CDR3 length: 14; J gene: TRBJ2-3; clone size: NA; D gene: NA; V gene: TRBV6-4; CDR3 protein: CASSDSRGTDTQYF; CDR3 DNA: TGTGCCAGCAGTGACTCGCGGGGCACAGATACGCAGTATTTT
CDR3 length: 13; J gene: TRBJ1-1; clone size: NA; D gene: NA; V gene: TRBV29-1; CDR3 protein: CSVEGRMNTEAFF; CDR3 DNA: TGCAGCGTTGAAGGACGAATGAACACTGAAGCTTTCTTT
CDR3 length: 13; J gene: TRBJ1-3; clone size: NA; D gene: NA; V gene: TRBV25-1; CDR3 protein: CASRGSVGNTIYF; CDR3 DNA: TGTGCCAGCAGGGGGTCGGTTGGAAACACCATATATTTT
CDR3 length: 17; J gene: TRBJ1-1; clone size: large; D gene: NA; V gene: TRBV28; CDR3 protein: CASSPKWFSGLNTEAFF; CDR3 DNA: TGTGCCAGCAGTCCCAAATGGTTTTCAGGATTGAACACTGAAGCTTTCTTT
CDR3 length: 13; J gene: TRBJ1-2; clone size: NA; D gene: NA; V gene: TRBV3-1/TRBV3-2; CDR3 protein: CASSLRPRGGYTF; CDR3 DNA: TGTGCCAGCAGCTTACGCCCCCGAGGTGGCTACACCTTC
CDR3 length: 13; J gene: TRBJ2-7; clone size: few; D gene: NA; V gene: TRBV6-5; CDR3 protein: CASSPGSNYEQYF; CDR3 DNA: TGTGCCAGCAGTCCCGGGTCAAACTACGAGCAGTACTTC
CDR3 length: 14; J gene: TRBJ1-5; clone size: NA; D gene: NA; V gene: TRBV2; CDR3 protein: CASSGYYSNQPQHF; CDR3 DNA: TGTGCCAGCAGTGGTTATTATAGCAATCAGCCCCAGCATTTT
CDR3 length: 14; J gene: TRBJ2-5; clone size: NA; D gene: TRBD1; V gene: TRBV6-5; CDR3 protein: CASSYLRGLKPQYF; CDR3 DNA: TGTGCCAGCAGTTACCTAAGGGGGCTTAAGCCCCAGTACTTC
CDR3 length: 15; J gene: TRBJ2-5; clone size: NA; D gene: TRBD1; V gene: TRBV24-1; CDR3 protein: CATSDVGQGQETQYF; CDR3 DNA: TGTGCCACCAGTGATGTGGGACAGGGTCAAGAGACCCAGTACTTC
CDR3 length: 13; J gene: TRBJ2-7; clone size: NA; D gene: NA; V gene: TRBV9; CDR3 protein: CASSGEPGYEQYF; CDR3 DNA: TGTGCCAGCAGTGGGGAGCCAGGCTACGAGCAGTACTTC
CDR3 length: 15; J gene: TRBJ2-1; clone size: NA; D gene: NA; V gene: TRBV30; CDR3 protein: CAWEGESSSYNEQFF; CDR3 DNA: TGTGCCTGGGAGGGGGAGTCTAGCTCCTACAATGAGCAGTTCTTC
CDR3 length: 14; J gene: TRBJ1-6; clone size: NA; D gene: TRBD1; V gene: TRBV5-4; CDR3 protein: CASSWDRANSPLHF; CDR3 DNA: TGTGCCAGCAGCTGGGACAGGGCGAATTCACCCCTCCACTTT
CDR3 length: 14; J gene: TRBJ1-2; clone size: NA; D gene: TRBD1; V gene: TRBV5-4; CDR3 protein: CASSLATGNYGYTF; CDR3 DNA: TGTGCCAGCAGCTTGGCGACAGGGAACTATGGCTACACCTTC
CDR3 length: 14; J gene: TRBJ1-6; clone size: NA; D gene: TRBD1; V gene: TRBV6-4; CDR3 protein: CASRTGQDNSPLHF; CDR3 DNA: TGTGCCAGCCGAACGGGACAGGATAATTCACCCCTCCACTTT
CDR3 length: 15; J gene: TRBJ2-7; clone size: NA; D gene: NA; V gene: TRBV5-1; CDR3 protein: CASSRLPGDSYEQYF; CDR3 DNA: TGCGCCAGCAGCAGGTTGCCAGGGGACTCCTACGAGCAGTACTTC
CDR3 length: 12; J gene: TRBJ1-2; clone size: NA; D gene: TRBD1; V gene: TRBV6-5; CDR3 protein: CASRTGNRGYTF; CDR3 DNA: TGTGCCAGCAGGACAGGGAATCGTGGCTACACCTTC
CDR3 length: 14; J gene: TRBJ2-3; clone size: NA; D gene: NA; V gene: TRBV19; CDR3 protein: CASSSSGSTDTQYF; CDR3 DNA: TGTGCCAGTAGTAGCTCGGGGAGCACAGATACGCAGTATTTT
CDR3 length: 14; J gene: TRBJ1-1; clone size: NA; D gene: TRBD1; V gene: TRBV2; CDR3 protein: CASSESGQGGKAFF; CDR3 DNA: TGTGCCAGCAGTGAAAGCGGACAGGGTGGAAAAGCTTTCTTT
CDR3 length: 16; J gene: TRBJ1-4; clone size: NA; D gene: TRBD1; V gene: TRBV29-1; CDR3 protein: CSVVTRGPGTNEKLFF; CDR3 DNA: TGCAGCGTCGTCACCAGGGGGCCGGGGACTAATGAAAAACTGTTTTTT
CDR3 length: 15; J gene: TRBJ1-6; clone size: few; D gene: TRBD1; V gene: TRBV6-5; CDR3 protein: CASSPLTGGNSPLHF; CDR3 DNA: TGTGCCAGCAGTCCCCTTACAGGGGGCAATTCACCCCTCCACTTT
CDR3 length: 12; J gene: TRBJ2-7; clone size: NA; D gene: NA; V gene: TRBV13; CDR3 protein: CASRVKGYEQYF; CDR3 DNA: TGTGCCAGCCGTGTCAAAGGATACGAGCAGTACTTC
CDR3 length: 14; J gene: TRBJ1-5; clone size: NA; D gene: NA; V gene: TRBV3-1/TRBV3-2; CDR3 protein: CASSPRSSNQPQHF; CDR3 DNA: TGTGCCAGCAGCCCCCGGTCAAGCAATCAGCCCCAGCATTTT
CDR3 length: 15; J gene: TRBJ2-3; clone size: NA; D gene: NA; V gene: TRBV10-2; CDR3 protein: CASSEAGLYTDTQYF; CDR3 DNA: TGCGCCAGCAGTGAGGCTGGACTTTACACAGATACGCAGTATTTT
CDR3 length: 11; J gene: TRBJ1-5; clone size: NA; D gene: NA; V gene: TRBV6-5; CDR3 protein: CASMSNQPQHF; CDR3 DNA: TGTGCCAGCATGAGCAATCAGCCCCAGCATTTT
CDR3 length: 13; J gene: TRBJ2-1; clone size: NA; D gene: NA; V gene: TRBV24-1; CDR3 protein: CATSVSVYNEQFF; CDR3 DNA: TGTGCCACCAGTGTGAGTGTTTACAATGAGCAGTTCTTC
CDR3 length: 16; J gene: TRBJ2-5; clone size: NA; D gene: NA; V gene: TRBV11-2; CDR3 protein: CASSSEFSGPQETQYF; CDR3 DNA: TGTGCCAGCAGCTCAGAGTTTAGCGGACCCCAAGAGACCCAGTACTTC
CDR3 length: 15; J gene: TRBJ1-5; clone size: NA; D gene: NA; V gene: TRBV5-4; CDR3 protein: CASSFGGGGNQPQHF; CDR3 DNA: TGTGCCAGCAGCTTCGGGGGTGGGGGCAATCAGCCCCAGCATTTT
CDR3 length: 15; J gene: TRBJ1-4; clone size: NA; D gene: NA; V gene: TRBV7-9; CDR3 protein: CASSSLGGLHQKLFF; CDR3 DNA: TGTGCCAGCAGCTCCCTAGGGGGACTACACCAAAAACTGTTTTTT
CDR3 length: 14; J gene: TRBJ1-2; clone size: NA; D gene: NA; V gene: TRBV6-5; CDR3 protein: CATSQASANYGYTF; CDR3 DNA: TGTGCCACATCCCAGGCGAGCGCTAACTATGGCTACACCTTC
CDR3 length: 18; J gene: TRBJ2-5; clone size: NA; D gene: TRBD2; V gene: TRBV27; CDR3 protein: CASSLEGTSGGLLQTQYF; CDR3 DNA: TGTGCCAGCAGTTTAGAGGGCACTAGCGGGGGCCTACTCCAGACCCAGTACTTC
CDR3 length: 14; J gene: TRBJ1-2; clone size: NA; D gene: TRBD1; V gene: TRBV11-2; CDR3 protein: CASSFSQGEGGYTF; CDR3 DNA: TGTGCCAGCAGCTTCTCACAGGGGGAAGGTGGCTACACCTTC
CDR3 length: 14; J gene: TRBJ1-1; clone size: NA; D gene: NA; V gene: TRBV6-5; CDR3 protein: CASSYLGPNTEAFF; CDR3 DNA: TGTGCCAGCAGTTACCTCGGGCCGAACACTGAAGCTTTCTTT
CDR3 length: 14; J gene: TRBJ2-7; clone size: NA; D gene: NA; V gene: TRBV6-5; CDR3 protein: CASSYSWRSYEQYF; CDR3 DNA: TGTGCCAGCAGTTACTCGTGGAGATCCTACGAGCAGTACTTC
CDR3 length: 15; J gene: TRBJ1-5; clone size: NA; D gene: TRBD1; V gene: TRBV5-1; CDR3 protein: CASSLTGAYNQPQHF; CDR3 DNA: TGCGCCAGCAGCTTGACAGGGGCCTATAATCAGCCCCAGCATTTT
CDR3 length: 12; J gene: TRBJ1-1; clone size: NA; D gene: NA; V gene: TRBV6-5; CDR3 protein: CASTTQGTEAFF; CDR3 DNA: TGTGCCAGCACTACGCAGGGGACTGAAGCTTTCTTT
CDR3 length: 12; J gene: TRBJ2-3; clone size: NA; D gene: NA; V gene: TRBV18; CDR3 protein: CASSPGTDTQYF; CDR3 DNA: TGTGCCAGCTCACCAGGGACAGATACGCAGTATTTT
CDR3 length: 17; J gene: TRBJ1-2; clone size: few; D gene: TRBD1; V gene: TRBV29-1; CDR3 protein: CSVDERETGEGSYGYTF; CDR3 DNA: TGCAGCGTTGACGAACGTGAGACAGGGGAAGGTAGCTATGGCTACACCTTC
CDR3 length: 15; J gene: TRBJ2-3; clone size: NA; D gene: TRBD1; V gene: TRBV6-5; CDR3 protein: CASREPGQTTDTQYF; CDR3 DNA: TGTGCCAGCAGAGAGCCGGGACAGACCACAGATACGCAGTATTTT
CDR3 length: 13; J gene: TRBJ1-2; clone size: NA; D gene: NA; V gene: TRBV10-3; CDR3 protein: CATAGRAERGYTF; CDR3 DNA: TGTGCCACAGCCGGCAGGGCGGAACGTGGCTACACCTTC
CDR3 length: 15; J gene: TRBJ2-3; clone size: NA; D gene: NA; V gene: TRBV5-8; CDR3 protein: CASSFRKTGADTQYF; CDR3 DNA: TGTGCCAGCAGCTTCCGAAAAACCGGGGCAGATACGCAGTATTTT
CDR3 length: 14; J gene: TRBJ1-6; clone size: NA; D gene: TRBD1; V gene: TRBV5-6; CDR3 protein: CASSPRTGRSPLHF; CDR3 DNA: TGTGCCAGCAGCCCACGGACAGGGCGTTCACCCCTCCACTTT
CDR3 length: 13; J gene: TRBJ1-5; clone size: NA; D gene: NA; V gene: TRBV3-1/TRBV3-2; CDR3 protein: CASSQLRNQPQHF; CDR3 DNA: TGTGCCAGCAGCCAACTCCGAAATCAGCCCCAGCATTTT
CDR3 length: 15; J gene: TRBJ1-5; clone size: once; D gene: TRBD1; V gene: TRBV6-5; CDR3 protein: CASSSQGASNQPQHF; CDR3 DNA: TGTGCCAGCAGCAGCCAGGGGGCTAGCAATCAGCCCCAGCATTTT
CDR3 length: 14; J gene: TRBJ2-7; clone size: NA; D gene: NA; V gene: TRBV27; CDR3 protein: CASSLGDGSYEQYF; CDR3 DNA: TGTGCCAGCAGTTTAGGGGACGGTTCCTACGAGCAGTACTTC
CDR3 length: 13; J gene: TRBJ2-7; clone size: few; D gene: NA; V gene: TRBV5-1; CDR3 protein: CASSLGGPYEQYF; CDR3 DNA: TGCGCCAGCAGCTTGGGGGGCCCCTACGAGCAGTACTTC
CDR3 length: 14; J gene: TRBJ2-7; clone size: once; D gene: TRBD2; V gene: TRBV6-4; CDR3 protein: CASSDGTSGGEQYF; CDR3 DNA: TGTGCCAGCAGTGACGGGACTAGCGGGGGCGAGCAGTACTTC
CDR3 length: 15; J gene: TRBJ1-3; clone size: NA; D gene: NA; V gene: TRBV9; CDR3 protein: CASSVAGAAGNTIYF; CDR3 DNA: TGTGCCAGCAGCGTCGCAGGGGCGGCTGGAAACACCATATATTTT
CDR3 length: 15; J gene: TRBJ1-2; clone size: NA; D gene: NA; V gene: TRBV6-6; CDR3 protein: CASSYPSGGESGYTF; CDR3 DNA: TGTGCCAGCAGTTACCCGAGTGGGGGGGAGTCTGGCTACACCTTC